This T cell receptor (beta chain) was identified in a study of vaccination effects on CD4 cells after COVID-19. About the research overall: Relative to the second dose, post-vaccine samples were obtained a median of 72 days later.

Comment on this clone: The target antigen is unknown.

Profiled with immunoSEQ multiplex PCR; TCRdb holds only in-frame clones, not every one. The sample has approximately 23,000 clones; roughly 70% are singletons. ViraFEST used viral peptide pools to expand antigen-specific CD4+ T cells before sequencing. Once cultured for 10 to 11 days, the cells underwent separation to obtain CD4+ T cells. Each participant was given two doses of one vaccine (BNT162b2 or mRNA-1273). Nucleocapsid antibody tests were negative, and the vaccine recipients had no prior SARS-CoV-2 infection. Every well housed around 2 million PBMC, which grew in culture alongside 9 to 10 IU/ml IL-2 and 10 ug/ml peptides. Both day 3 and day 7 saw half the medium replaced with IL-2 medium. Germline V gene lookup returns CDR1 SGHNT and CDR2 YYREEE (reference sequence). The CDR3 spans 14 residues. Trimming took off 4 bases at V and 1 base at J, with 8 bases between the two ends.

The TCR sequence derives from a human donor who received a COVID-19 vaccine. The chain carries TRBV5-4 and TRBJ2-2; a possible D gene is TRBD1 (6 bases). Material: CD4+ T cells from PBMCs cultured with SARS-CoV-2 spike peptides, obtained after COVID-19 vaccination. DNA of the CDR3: TGTGCCAGCAGCACGGGACAGAACACCGGGGAGCTGTTTTTT. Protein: CASSTGQNTGELFF. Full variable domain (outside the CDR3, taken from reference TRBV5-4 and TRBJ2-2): ETGVTQSPTHLIKTRGQQVTLRCSSQSGHNTVSWYQQALGQGPQFIFQYYREEENGRGNFPPRFSGLQFPNYSSELNVNALELDDSALYLCASSTGQNTGELFFGEGSRLTVL.